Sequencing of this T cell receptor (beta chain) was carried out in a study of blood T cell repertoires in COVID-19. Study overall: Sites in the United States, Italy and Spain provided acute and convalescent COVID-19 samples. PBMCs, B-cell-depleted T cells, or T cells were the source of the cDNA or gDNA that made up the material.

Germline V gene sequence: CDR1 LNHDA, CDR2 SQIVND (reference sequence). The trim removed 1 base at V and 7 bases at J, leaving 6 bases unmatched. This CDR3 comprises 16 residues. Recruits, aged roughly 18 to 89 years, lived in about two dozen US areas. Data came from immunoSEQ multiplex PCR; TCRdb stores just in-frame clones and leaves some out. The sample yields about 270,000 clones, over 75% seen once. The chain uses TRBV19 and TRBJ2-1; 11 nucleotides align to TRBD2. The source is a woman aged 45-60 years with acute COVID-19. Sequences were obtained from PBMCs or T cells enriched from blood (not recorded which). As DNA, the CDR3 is TGTGCCAGTAGTATAGGTGGTAGCGGGGGGGTTAATGAGCAGTTCTTC. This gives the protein CASSIGGSGGVNEQFF.